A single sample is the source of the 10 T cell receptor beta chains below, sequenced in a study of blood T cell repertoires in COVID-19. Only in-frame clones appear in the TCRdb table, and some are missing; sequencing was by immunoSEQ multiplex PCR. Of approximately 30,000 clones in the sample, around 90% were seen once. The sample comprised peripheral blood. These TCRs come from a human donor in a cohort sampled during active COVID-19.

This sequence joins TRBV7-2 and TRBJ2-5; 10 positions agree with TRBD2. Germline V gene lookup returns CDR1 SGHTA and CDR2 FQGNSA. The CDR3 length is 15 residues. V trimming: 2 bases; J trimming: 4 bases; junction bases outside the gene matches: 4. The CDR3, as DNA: TGTGCCAGCAGCTTAAGGACTAGCGGCCGAGAGACCCAGTACTTC. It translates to CASSLRTSGRETQYF.

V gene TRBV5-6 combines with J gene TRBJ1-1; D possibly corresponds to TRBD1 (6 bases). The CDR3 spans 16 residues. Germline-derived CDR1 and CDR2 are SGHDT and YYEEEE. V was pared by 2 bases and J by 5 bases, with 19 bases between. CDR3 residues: CASSFRQASVGTEAFF. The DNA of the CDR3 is TGTGCCAGCAGCTTCCGACAGGCGTCTGTGGGAACTGAAGCTTTCTTT.

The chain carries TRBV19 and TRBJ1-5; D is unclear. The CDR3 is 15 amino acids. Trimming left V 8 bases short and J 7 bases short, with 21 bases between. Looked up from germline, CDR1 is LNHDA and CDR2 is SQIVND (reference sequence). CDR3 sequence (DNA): TGTGCCAGTGAATCGGTATGGGGATCGGGGCAGCCCCAGCATTTT. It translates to CASESVWGSGQPQHF.

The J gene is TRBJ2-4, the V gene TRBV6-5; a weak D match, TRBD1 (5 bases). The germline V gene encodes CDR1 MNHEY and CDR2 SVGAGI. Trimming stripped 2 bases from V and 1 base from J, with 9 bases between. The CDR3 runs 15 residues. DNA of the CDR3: TGTGCCAGCAGTTACAGGGGATTCGCCAAAAACATTCAGTACTTC. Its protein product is CASSYRGFAKNIQYF.

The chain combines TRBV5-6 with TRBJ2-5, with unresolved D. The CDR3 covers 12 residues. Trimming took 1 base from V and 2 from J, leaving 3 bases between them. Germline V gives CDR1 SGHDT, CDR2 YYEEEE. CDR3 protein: CASSLIQETQYF. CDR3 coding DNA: TGTGCCAGCAGCTTGATACAAGAGACCCAGTACTTC.

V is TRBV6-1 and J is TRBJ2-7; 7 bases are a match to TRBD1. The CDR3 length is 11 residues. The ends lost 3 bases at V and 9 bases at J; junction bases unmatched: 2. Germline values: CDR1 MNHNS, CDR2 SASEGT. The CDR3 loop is CASSERGRQYF. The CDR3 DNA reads TGTGCCAGCAGTGAGAGGGGGCGGCAGTACTTC.

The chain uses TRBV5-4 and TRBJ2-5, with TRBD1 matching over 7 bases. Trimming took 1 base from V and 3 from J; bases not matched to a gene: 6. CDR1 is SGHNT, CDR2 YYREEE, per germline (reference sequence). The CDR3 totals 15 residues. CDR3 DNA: TGTGCCAGCAGCTTGTTACTCCAGGGGGAAGAGACCCAGTACTTC. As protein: CASSLLLQGEETQYF.

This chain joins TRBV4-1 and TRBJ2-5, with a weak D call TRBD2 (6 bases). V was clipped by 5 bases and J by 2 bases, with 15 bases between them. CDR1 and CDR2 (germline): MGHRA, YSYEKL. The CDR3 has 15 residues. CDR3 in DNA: TGCGCCAGCAGCACCCGAGCAAGCGGGCAAGAGACCCAGTACTTC. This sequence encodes CASSTRASGQETQYF.

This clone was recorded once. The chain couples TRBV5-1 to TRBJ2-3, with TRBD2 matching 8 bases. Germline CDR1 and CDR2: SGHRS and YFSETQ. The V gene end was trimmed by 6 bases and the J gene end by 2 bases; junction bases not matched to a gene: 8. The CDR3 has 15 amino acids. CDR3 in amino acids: CASNRGGRNTDTQYF. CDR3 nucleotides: TGCGCCAGCAACCGCGGCGGGAGGAACACAGATACGCAGTATTTT.

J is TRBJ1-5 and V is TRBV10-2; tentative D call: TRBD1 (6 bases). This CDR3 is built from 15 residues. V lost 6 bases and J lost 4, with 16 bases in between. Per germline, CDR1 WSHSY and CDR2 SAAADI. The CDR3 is CASREGQTTNQPQHF. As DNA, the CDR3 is TGCGCCAGCAGGGAAGGACAGACTACTAATCAGCCCCAGCATTTT.